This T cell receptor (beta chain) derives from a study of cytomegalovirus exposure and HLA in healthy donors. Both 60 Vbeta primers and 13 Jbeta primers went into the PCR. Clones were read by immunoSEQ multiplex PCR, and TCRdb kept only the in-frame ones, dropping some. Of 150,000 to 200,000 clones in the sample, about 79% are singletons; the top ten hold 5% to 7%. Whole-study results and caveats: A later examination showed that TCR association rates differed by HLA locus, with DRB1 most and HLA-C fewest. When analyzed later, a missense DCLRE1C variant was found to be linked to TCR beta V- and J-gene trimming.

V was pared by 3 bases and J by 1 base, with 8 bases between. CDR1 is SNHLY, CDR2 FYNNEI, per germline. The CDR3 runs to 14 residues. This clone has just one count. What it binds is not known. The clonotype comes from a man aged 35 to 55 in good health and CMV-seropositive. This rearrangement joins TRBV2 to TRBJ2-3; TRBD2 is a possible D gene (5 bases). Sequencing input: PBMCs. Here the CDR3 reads CASSDRRGTDTQYF. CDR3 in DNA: TGTGCCAGCAGTGATCGGCGGGGCACAGATACGCAGTATTTT.